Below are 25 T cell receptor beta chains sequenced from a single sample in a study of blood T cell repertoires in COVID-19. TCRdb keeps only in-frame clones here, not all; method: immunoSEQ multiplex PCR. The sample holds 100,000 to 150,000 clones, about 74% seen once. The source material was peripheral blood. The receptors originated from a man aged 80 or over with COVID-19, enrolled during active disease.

The CDR3 protein is CASSPGAYEQYF. In DNA, the CDR3 is TGTGCCAGCTCCCCCGGTGCCTACGAGCAGTACTTC. The chain has TRBV19 and TRBJ2-7, with D hard to call. CDR3 length: 12 amino acids. Trimming stripped 9 bases from V and 2 bases from J, with 11 bases between. Germline CDR1 reads LNHDA; CDR2 reads SQIVND (reference sequence).

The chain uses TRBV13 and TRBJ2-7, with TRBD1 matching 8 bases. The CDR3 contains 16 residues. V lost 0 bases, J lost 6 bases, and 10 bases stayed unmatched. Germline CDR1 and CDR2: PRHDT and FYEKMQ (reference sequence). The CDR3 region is CASSLGPGQEGLEQYF. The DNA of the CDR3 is TGTGCCAGCAGCTTAGGCCCGGGACAGGAAGGTCTCGAGCAGTACTTC.

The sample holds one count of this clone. CDR3 loop: CASSQDPGTSWGVSYNEQFF. In nucleotides, the CDR3 is TGTGCCAGCAGCCAAGATCCCGGGACTAGCTGGGGGGTAAGTTACAATGAGCAGTTCTTC. The chain recombines TRBV3-1 (or the pseudogene TRBV3-2) with TRBJ2-1; 9 bases match TRBD2. The CDR3 loop spans 20 amino acids. V shed 0 bases, J shed 4 bases, and the junction held 16 bases outside the gene matches. Germline CDR1 reads LGHDT; CDR2 reads YNNKEL (reference sequence).

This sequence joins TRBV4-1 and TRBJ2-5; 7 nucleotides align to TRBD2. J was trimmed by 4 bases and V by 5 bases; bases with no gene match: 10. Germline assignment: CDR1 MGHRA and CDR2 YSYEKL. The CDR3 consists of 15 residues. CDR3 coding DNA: TGCGCCAGCAGCTCGATTGGGAGGGCCTTAGAGACCCAGTACTTC. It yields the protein CASSSIGRALETQYF.

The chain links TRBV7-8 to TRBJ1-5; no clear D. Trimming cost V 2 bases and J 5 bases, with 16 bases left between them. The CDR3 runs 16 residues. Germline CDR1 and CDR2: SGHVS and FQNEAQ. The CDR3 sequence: CASSLKYRNSDQPQHF. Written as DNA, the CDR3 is TGTGCCAGCAGCTTAAAGTACCGAAATAGTGATCAGCCCCAGCATTTT.

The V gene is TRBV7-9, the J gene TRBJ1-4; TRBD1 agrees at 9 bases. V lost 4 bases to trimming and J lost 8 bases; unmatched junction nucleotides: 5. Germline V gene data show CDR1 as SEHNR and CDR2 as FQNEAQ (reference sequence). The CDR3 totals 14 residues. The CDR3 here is CASSSTGGREKLFF. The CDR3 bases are TGTGCCAGCAGCTCGACAGGGGGTCGGGAAAAACTGTTTTTT.

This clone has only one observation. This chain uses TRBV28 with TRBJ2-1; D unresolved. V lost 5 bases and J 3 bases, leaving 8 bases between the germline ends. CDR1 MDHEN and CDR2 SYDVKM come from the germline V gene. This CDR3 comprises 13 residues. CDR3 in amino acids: CASSPPLYNEQFF. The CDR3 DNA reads TGTGCCAGCAGTCCCCCCCTCTACAATGAGCAGTTCTTC.

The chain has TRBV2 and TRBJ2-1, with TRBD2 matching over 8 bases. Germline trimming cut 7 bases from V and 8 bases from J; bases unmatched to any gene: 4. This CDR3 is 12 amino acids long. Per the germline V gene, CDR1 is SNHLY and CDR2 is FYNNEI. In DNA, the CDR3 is TGTGCCAGCAAGATTAGCGGGGATGAGCAGTTCTTC. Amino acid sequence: CASKISGDEQFF.

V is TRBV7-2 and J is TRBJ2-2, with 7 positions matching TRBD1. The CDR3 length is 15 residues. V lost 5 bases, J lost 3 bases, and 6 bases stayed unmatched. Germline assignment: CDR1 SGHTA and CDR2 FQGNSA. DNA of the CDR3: TGTGCCAGCAGCCTAACGGGACAGTACACCGGGGAGCTGTTTTTT. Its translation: CASSLTGQYTGELFF. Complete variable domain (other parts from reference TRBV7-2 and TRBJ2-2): GAGVSQSPSNKVTEKGKDVELRCDPISGHTALYWYRQSLGQGLEFLIYFQGNSAPDKSGLPSDRFSAERTGGSVSTLTIQRTQQEDSAVYLCASSLTGQYTGELFFGEGSRLTVL.

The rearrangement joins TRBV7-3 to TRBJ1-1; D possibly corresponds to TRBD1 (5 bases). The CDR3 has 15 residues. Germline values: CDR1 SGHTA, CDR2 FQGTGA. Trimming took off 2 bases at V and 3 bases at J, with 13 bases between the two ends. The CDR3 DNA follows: TGTGCCAGCAGCTTACAAGCGGGGGGGTACACTGAAGCTTTCTTT. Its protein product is CASSLQAGGYTEAFF.

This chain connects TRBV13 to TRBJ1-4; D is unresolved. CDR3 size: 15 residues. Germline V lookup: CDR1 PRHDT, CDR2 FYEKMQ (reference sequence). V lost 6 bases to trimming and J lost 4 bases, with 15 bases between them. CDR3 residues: CASSETREGNEKLFF. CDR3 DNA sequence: TGTGCCAGCAGTGAGACAAGGGAGGGTAATGAAAAACTGTTTTTT.

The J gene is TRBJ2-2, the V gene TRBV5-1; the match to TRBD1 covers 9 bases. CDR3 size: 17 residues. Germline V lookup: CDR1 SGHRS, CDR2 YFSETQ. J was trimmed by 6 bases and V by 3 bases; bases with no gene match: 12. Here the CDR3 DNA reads TGCGCCAGCAGCTCCTTAAGACAGGGGGAAAACTCCGGGGAGCTGTTTTTT. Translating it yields CASSSLRQGENSGELFF.

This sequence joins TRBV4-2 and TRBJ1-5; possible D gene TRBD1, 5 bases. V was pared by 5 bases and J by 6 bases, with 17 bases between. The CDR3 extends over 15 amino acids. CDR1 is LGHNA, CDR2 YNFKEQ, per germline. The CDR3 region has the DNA TGTGCCAGCAGCTCCGTTCGGCAGGGCGGTCAGCCCCAGCATTTT. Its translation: CASSSVRQGGQPQHF.

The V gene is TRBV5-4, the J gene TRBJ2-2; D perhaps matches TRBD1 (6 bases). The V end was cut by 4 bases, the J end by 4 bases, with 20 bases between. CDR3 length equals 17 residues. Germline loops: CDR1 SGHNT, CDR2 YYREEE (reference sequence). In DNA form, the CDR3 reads TGTGCCAGCAGCCGCCTGGGCAGGGGTTCGAGCACCGGGGAGCTGTTTTTT. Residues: CASSRLGRGSSTGELFF.

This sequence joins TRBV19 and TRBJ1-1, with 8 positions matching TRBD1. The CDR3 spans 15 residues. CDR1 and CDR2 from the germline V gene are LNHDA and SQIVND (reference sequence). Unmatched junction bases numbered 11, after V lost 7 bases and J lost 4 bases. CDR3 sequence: CASIRAGGVGTEAFF. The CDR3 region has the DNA TGTGCCAGTATCCGGGCAGGGGGCGTTGGCACTGAAGCTTTCTTT.

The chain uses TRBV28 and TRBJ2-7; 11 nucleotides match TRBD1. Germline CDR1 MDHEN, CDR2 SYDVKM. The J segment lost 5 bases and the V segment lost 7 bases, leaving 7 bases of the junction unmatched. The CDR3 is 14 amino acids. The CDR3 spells CASTWTGGWNEQYF. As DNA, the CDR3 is TGTGCCAGCACTTGGACAGGGGGCTGGAACGAGCAGTACTTC.

For the CDR3, the DNA is TGTGCCAGAAGCTTGGACCCTCCGGGAAGGGAGACCCAGTACTTC. Protein product: CARSLDPPGRETQYF. This chain connects TRBV5-3 to TRBJ2-5; D possibly corresponds to TRBD2 (5 bases). TRBV5-3 is an ORF, with its function uncertain. There are 15 residues in the CDR3. The ends were cut back, 0 bases at V and 5 bases at J, with 14 bases in the middle.

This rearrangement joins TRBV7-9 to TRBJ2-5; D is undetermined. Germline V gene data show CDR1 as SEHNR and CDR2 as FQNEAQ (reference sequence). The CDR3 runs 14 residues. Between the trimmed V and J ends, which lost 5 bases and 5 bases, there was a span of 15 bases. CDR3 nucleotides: TGTGCCAGCAGCCCCCCGTCTGCGGCGGAGACCCAGTACTTC. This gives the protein CASSPPSAAETQYF.

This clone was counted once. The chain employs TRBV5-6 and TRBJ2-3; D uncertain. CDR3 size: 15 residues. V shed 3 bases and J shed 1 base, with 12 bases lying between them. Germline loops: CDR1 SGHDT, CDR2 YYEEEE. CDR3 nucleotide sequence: TGTGCCAGCAGCTATCCGGGTTTCCGCACAGATACGCAGTATTTT. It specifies CASSYPGFRTDTQYF.

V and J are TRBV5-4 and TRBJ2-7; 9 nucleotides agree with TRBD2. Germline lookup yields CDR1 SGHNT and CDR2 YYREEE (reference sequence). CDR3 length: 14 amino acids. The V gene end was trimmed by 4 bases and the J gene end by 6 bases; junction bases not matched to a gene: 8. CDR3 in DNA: TGTGCCAGCAGCAATAGCGGGAGTCTTACCGAGCAGTACTTC. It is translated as CASSNSGSLTEQYF.

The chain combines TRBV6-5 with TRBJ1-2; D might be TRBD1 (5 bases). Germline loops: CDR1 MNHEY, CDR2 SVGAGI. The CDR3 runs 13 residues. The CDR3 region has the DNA TGTGAGGTGGGGCAGCCTAGTAACTATGGCTACACCTTC. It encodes CEVGQPSNYGYTF.

The CDR3 DNA reads TGTGCCAGCAGCCAAGATAACGAGCAGGTCTATGGCTACACCTTC. It is translated as CASSQDNEQVYGYTF. The V and J genes are TRBV3-1 (or the pseudogene TRBV3-2) and TRBJ1-2; D is unclear. CDR3 length equals 15 residues. Trimming shortened V by 0 bases and J by 4 bases, and 12 bases separated the two germline ends. The germline gives CDR1 LGHDT, CDR2 YNNKEL (reference sequence).

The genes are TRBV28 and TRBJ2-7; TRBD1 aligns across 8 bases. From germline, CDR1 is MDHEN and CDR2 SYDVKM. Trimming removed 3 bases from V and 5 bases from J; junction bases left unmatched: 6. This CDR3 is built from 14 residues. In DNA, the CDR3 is TGTGCCAGCAGTTTGTACAGGGGGAAGAACGAGCAGTACTTC. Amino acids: CASSLYRGKNEQYF.

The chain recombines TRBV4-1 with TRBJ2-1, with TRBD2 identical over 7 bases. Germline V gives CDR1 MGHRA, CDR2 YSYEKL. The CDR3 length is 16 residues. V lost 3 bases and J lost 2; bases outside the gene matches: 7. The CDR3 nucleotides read TGCGCCAGCAGCCACCTTTTGGCGGGAGCCTACAATGAGCAGTTCTTC. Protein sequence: CASSHLLAGAYNEQFF.

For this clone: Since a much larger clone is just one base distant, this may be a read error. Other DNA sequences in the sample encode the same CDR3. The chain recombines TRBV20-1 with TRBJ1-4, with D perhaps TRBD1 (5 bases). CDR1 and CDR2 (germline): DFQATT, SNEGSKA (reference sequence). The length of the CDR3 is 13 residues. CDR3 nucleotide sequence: TGCAGTGCTAGTCGCCGGGGGTCTGAAAAACTATTTTTT. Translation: CSASRRGSEKLFF.